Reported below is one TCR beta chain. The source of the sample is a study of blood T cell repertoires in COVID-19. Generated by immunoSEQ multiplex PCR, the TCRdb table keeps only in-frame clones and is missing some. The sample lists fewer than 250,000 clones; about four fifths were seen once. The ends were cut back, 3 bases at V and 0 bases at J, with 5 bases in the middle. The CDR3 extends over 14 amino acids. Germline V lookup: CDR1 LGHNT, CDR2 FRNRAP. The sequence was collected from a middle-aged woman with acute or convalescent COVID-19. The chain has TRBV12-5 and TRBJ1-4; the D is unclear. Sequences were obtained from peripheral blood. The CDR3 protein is CASGLAATNEKLFF. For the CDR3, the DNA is TGTGCTAGTGGTTTAGCTGCAACTAATGAAAAACTGTTTTTT.